Listed below are T cell receptor beta chains from one sample, sequenced in a study of blood T cell repertoires in COVID-19. Sequenced by immunoSEQ multiplex PCR; TCRdb stores in-frame clones only, minus some. The table shows roughly 200,000 clones, with approximately 80% occurring only once. Sequences were obtained from peripheral blood. Source of these receptors: a man aged 45-65 years who had recovered from COVID-19. Both conserved end residues are part of each CDR3.

v_gene: TRBV19
len: 13
j_gene: TRBJ1-1
CDR3aa: CASSITGNTEAFF

v_gene: TRBV12-3/TRBV12-4
len: 13
j_gene: TRBJ1-1
CDR3aa: CASSFGEHTEAFF

v_gene: TRBV23-1
len: 18
j_gene: TRBJ1-2
CDR3aa: CASSPVPGQLSYLYGYTF

v_gene: TRBV2
len: 12
j_gene: TRBJ2-2
CDR3aa: CASTVESGELFF

v_gene: TRBV5-1
len: 14
j_gene: TRBJ2-1
CDR3aa: CASTQDYSYNEQFF

v_gene: TRBV6-5
len: 15
j_gene: TRBJ2-1
CDR3aa: CASSYSSVSPHEQFF

v_gene: TRBV20-1
len: 14
j_gene: TRBJ2-3
CDR3aa: CSARVQGGADTQYF

v_gene: TRBV5-4
len: 16
j_gene: TRBJ2-5
CDR3aa: CASSLGTSGSGETQYF

v_gene: TRBV6-5
len: 16
j_gene: TRBJ2-1
CDR3aa: CASSYSSGTDYNEQFF

v_gene: TRBV20-1
len: 10
j_gene: TRBJ2-7
CDR3aa: CSAAFGEQYF

v_gene: TRBV30
len: 14
j_gene: TRBJ1-1
CDR3aa: CAWRAGRLNTEAFF

v_gene: TRBV5-4
len: 15
j_gene: TRBJ2-2
CDR3aa: CASSSRTPGGGELFF

v_gene: TRBV29-1
len: 13
j_gene: TRBJ2-3
CDR3aa: CSVVGGATDTQYF

v_gene: TRBV28
len: 14
j_gene: TRBJ1-1
CDR3aa: CASSTGDLNTEAFF

v_gene: TRBV3-1/TRBV3-2
len: 17
j_gene: TRBJ2-1
CDR3aa: CASSHQTSGAAGNEQFF

v_gene: TRBV10-3
len: 13
j_gene: TRBJ1-6
CDR3aa: CATTVSYNSPLHF

v_gene: TRBV2
len: 15
j_gene: TRBJ1-5
CDR3aa: CASTRTGGSNQPQHF

v_gene: TRBV2
len: 14
j_gene: TRBJ2-1
CDR3aa: CASSLQGLAGEQFF